These 2 T cell receptor beta chains were all obtained from the same sample, sequenced in a study of blood T cell repertoires in COVID-19. TCRdb keeps only in-frame clones here, not all; method: immunoSEQ multiplex PCR. This sample has roughly 340,000 clones, with approximately 91% found just once. The specimen sequenced was peripheral blood. The receptor source for this set is a woman between 65 and 79 years old with COVID-19, enrolled during active disease.

The gene calls are TRBV7-2 and TRBJ2-3, with 8 bases fitting TRBD2. This CDR3 contains 14 residues. With 11 bases clipped from V and 6 bases from J, the junction kept 13 bases outside the gene matches. Germline V gene sequence: CDR1 SGHTA, CDR2 FQGNSA. The CDR3 nucleotides read TGTGCCTCAGCCGGGGGGGAACGTTTGGATACGCAGTATTTT. Translating it yields CASAGGERLDTQYF.

The gene calls are TRBV5-4 and TRBJ1-2; 9 nucleotides agree with TRBD1. The V segment lost 6 bases and the J segment 8 bases; nucleotides outside the gene matches: 14. Germline CDR1 reads SGHNT; CDR2 reads YYREEE (reference sequence). The CDR3 totals 15 residues. Written as DNA, the CDR3 is TGTGCCAGCACCCTGACACAGGGGGCCCCCAGCGGCTACACCTTC. Protein product: CASTLTQGAPSGYTF.